The entry that follows covers one T cell receptor (beta chain) sequence. Its antigen specificity is not known. It has no much larger one-base neighbor in the sample; base qualities were not kept. This record belongs to a study of T cell repertoires in cytomegalovirus infection (dated by TCRdb to between 2018 and 2021). In the study overall: Alongside well-studied HLA-B-restricted epitopes, the peptide stimulations were aimed at recently identified HLA-C-restricted CMV epitopes, whose presentation resists viral immunomodulation. Because public TCR beta signatures pointed to carriage of CMV infection together with the matching HLA type, the HLA type of each donor mattered for the analysis. On the study overall, not on this receptor specifically: Carriers of CMV infection plus the relevant HLA type were discriminated by the cumulative frequency of public TCR beta family members in the study cohort and in an independent roughly 340-donor cohort. The ex vivo response was dominated by HLA-C-restricted CMV-specific TCR beta clonotypes, which also provided the single most frequent clonotype in two of eight donors.

This sample was sequenced with an Illumina HiSeq 1500. TCRdb ran its own pipeline on the public reads, namely fastp trimming at Q25 and MiXCR clone calling, and kept in-frame beta chains. Records with the same CDR3 protein are collapsed into one entry carrying the most frequent genes and DNA. This sample comprises approximately 350,000 distinct CDR3 sequences, approximately 30% of them detected only once. 13% of the sample rests with the top ten. The sample's treatment or condition label, in plain terms: in vitro stimulation with specific CMV peptide epitopes to enrich CMV-specific T cells. The CDR3 contains 15 residues, cysteine and phenylalanine counted. The DNA shown is the 45-base CDR3, in frame from base 1. V and J are trimmed by 2 bases and 5 bases, and the gene matches miss 5 bases of the junction. CDR1 SGHTA and CDR2 FQGTGA are derived from the germline V gene.

The TCR sequence derives from a human donor in good health (CMV status not recorded). Some clones in this sample may be carry-over from other donors' samples. The sample here was cultured PBMCs, taken from culture after CMV antigen stimulation. In this chain, TRBV7-3 is recombined with TRBJ2-5, with 10 bases aligning to TRBD2. The DNA sequence reads TGTGCCAGCAGCTTACTAGCGGGAGTTATGGAGACCCAGTACTTC. Its protein is CASSLLAGVMETQYF.